Presented here are 22 T cell receptor beta chains from one specimen sequenced in a study of response to subunit inactivated influenza vaccine. TCRdb redid the calling of the RT-PCR reads with MiXCR, one entry per CDR3 protein. The sample yields around 480,000 distinct CDR3 sequences, approximately 11% seen once. The material was PBMCs from blood, obtained about 40 days after vaccination. Receptors were obtained from a middle-aged man who received an inactivated influenza vaccine.

The rearrangement links TRBV29-1 to TRBJ2-5; D might be TRBD2 (7 bases). The V gene's germline CDR1 is SQVTM and CDR2 ANQGSEA. V was pared by 3 bases and J by 4 bases, with 18 bases between. The CDR3 is 15 residues long. CDR3 protein: CSVDVGRGVRETQYF. The CDR3 bases are TGCAGCGTTGATGTTGGGAGGGGGGTTCGAGAGACCCAGTACTTC.

This clonotype appeared a few times. CDR3 nucleotides: TGTGCCAGCAGCTTAGCAGCGAGGGCCGGGGAGCTGTTTTTT. Translating gives CASSLAARAGELFF. This rearrangement joins TRBV11-2 to TRBJ2-2; D might be TRBD2 (5 bases). Trimming took 1 base from V and 6 from J, leaving 9 bases between them. There are 14 residues in the CDR3. Germline assignment: CDR1 SGHAT and CDR2 FQNNGV. The full variable domain, in which reference TRBV11-2 and TRBJ2-2 provide the parts outside the CDR3, is EAGVAQSPRYKIIEKRQSVAFWCNPISGHATLYWYQQILGQGPKLLIQFQNNGVVDDSQLPKDRFSAERLKGVDSTLKIQPAKLEDSAVYLCASSLAARAGELFFGEGSRLTVL.

This clonotype occurred a few times. The genes are TRBV11-1 and TRBJ1-2; the D gene is possibly TRBD1 (5 bases). The CDR3 spans 23 residues. Trimming removed 0 bases at V and 3 bases at J, with 35 bases between. Per germline, CDR1 SGHAT and CDR2 FQDESV (reference sequence). CDR3 region: CASSLATWRAGRILSPGDYGYTF. The CDR3 DNA sequence: TGTGCCAGCAGCTTAGCAACTTGGCGAGCAGGGCGAATACTGTCTCCGGGGGACTATGGCTACACCTTC.

This clonotype came up many times. J is TRBJ2-7 and V is TRBV11-2, with 8 bases lining up with TRBD1. Germline V lookup: CDR1 SGHAT, CDR2 FQNNGV. The CDR3 has 14 residues. Trimming cost V 7 bases and J 4 bases; bases outside gene matches: 9. As DNA, the CDR3 is TGTGCCAGCACCACCCTCCAGGGGGCTTACGAGCAGTACTTC. Encoded protein: CASTTLQGAYEQYF.

This clonotype showed up just a few times. The rearrangement links TRBV29-1 to TRBJ2-7; D may be TRBD2 (7 bases). In germline, CDR1 is SQVTM, CDR2 ANQGSEA. V shed 5 bases and J shed 4 bases, with 18 bases lying between them. CDR3 length equals 14 residues. The CDR3 region has the DNA TGCAGCGTTAAAGGGGGGGGCATTGGTTACGAGCAGTACTTC. Encoded protein: CSVKGGGIGYEQYF.

In its sample, this clonotype was seen once. The chain recombines TRBV12-3 or TRBV12-4 with TRBJ2-2; tentatively, D is TRBD1 (5 bases). V lost 7 bases and J lost 3, with 12 bases in between. This CDR3 region has 14 residues. DNA of the CDR3: TGTGCCAGCACCACCGTCAGGGACACCGGGGAGCTGTTTTTT. Protein sequence: CASTTVRDTGELFF.

This rearrangement joins TRBV29-1 to TRBJ2-5; D is tentatively TRBD1 or TRBD2 (5 bases each). Trimming took 4 bases from V and 4 from J, leaving 10 bases between them. The CDR3 length is 12 residues. CDR1 is SQVTM, CDR2 ANQGSEA, per germline. In DNA, the CDR3 is TGCAGCGTTGGAGGGGCTGCAGAGACCCAGTACTTC. Translating it yields CSVGGAAETQYF.

The table lists this clonotype with a few counts. The CDR3 loop reads CASSLVGLPGGANVLTF. As DNA, the CDR3 is TGTGCCAGCAGCTTGGTGGGACTCCCCGGAGGGGCCAACGTCCTGACTTTC. This rearrangement joins TRBV5-5 to TRBJ2-6; tentatively, D is TRBD2 (6 bases). Trimming cost V 0 bases and J 4 bases, with 14 bases left between them. Germline CDR1 and CDR2: SGHKS and YYEKEE (reference sequence). The CDR3 has 17 residues.

As regards this clonotype: The junction departs from germline at one end; a sequencing error may be responsible. This chain joins TRBV20-1 and TRBJ2-3; D is tentatively TRBD1 or TRBD2 (6 bases each). The CDR3 length is 18 residues. Looked up from germline, CDR1 is DFQATT and CDR2 is SNEGSKA (reference sequence). In nucleotides, the CDR3 is TGCAGTGCTAGAGGCATCCCGGGGGCCGGTCTCTACACAGATACGCAGTCTTTT. Translated, it gives CSARGIPGAGLYTDTQSF.

This clonotype has only a few counts. V is TRBV12-3 or TRBV12-4 and J is TRBJ1-2, with D possibly being TRBD1 (5 bases). The CDR3 runs 16 residues. The V end lost 5 bases, the J end lost 7 bases, and 23 bases lay between the germline ends. DNA for the CDR3: TGTGCCAGCAGTCTAAAGGGCCAGGGAAAGCGGAGTGGCTACACCTTC. Translation gives CASSLKGQGKRSGYTF.

V usage is TRBV7-9 and J usage is TRBJ2-1, with D possibly being TRBD1 (6 bases). Trimming took 1 base from V and 14 from J, leaving 12 bases between them. The CDR3 has 12 amino acids. From germline, CDR1 is SEHNR and CDR2 FQNEAQ (reference sequence). For the CDR3, the DNA is TGTGCCAGCAGCTTAGACCCGGGACATAAGTTCTTC. Translation gives CASSLDPGHKFF.

The chain uses TRBV5-6 and TRBJ2-7; D remains unclear. V was trimmed by 4 bases and J by 6 bases, leaving 17 bases between them. Per germline, CDR1 SGHDT and CDR2 YYEEEE. The CDR3 runs to 14 residues. CDR3 coding DNA: TGTGCCAGCAGCGACACAAGAAGGGTTTTCGAGCAGTACTTC. Protein product: CASSDTRRVFEQYF.

This clonotype has at least ten counts. The rearrangement links TRBV7-2 to TRBJ2-5; 11 bases are shared with TRBD1. The CDR3 loop spans 14 amino acids. Germline assignment: CDR1 SGHTA and CDR2 FQGNSA. J was trimmed by 7 bases and V by 4 bases; bases with no gene match: 5. The DNA of the CDR3 is TGTGCCAGCAGCTCGGGGACAGGGGGGTGGACCCAGTACTTC. Protein product: CASSSGTGGWTQYF.

This clonotype was counted a few times. This chain links TRBV20-1 with TRBJ1-6; D ambiguous. This CDR3 has 14 amino acids. Germline V gene lookup returns CDR1 DFQATT and CDR2 SNEGSKA (reference sequence). With 2 bases removed from V and 8 bases from J, the gap between germline ends came to 13 bases. CDR3 coding DNA: TGCAGTGCTAGAAAGGAAGGTCCTTATTCACCCCTCCACTTT. The encoded protein is CSARKEGPYSPLHF.

The rearrangement joins TRBV27 to TRBJ2-3, with 9 bases that match TRBD2. Germline assignment: CDR1 MNHEY and CDR2 SMNVEV (reference sequence). The V segment lost 7 bases and the J segment 1 base; nucleotides outside the gene matches: 9. CDR3 length equals 16 residues. The CDR3 bases are TGTGCCAGCAACCCAGGGCTAGCGGGGCGCACAGATACGCAGTATTTT. Amino acid sequence: CASNPGLAGRTDTQYF.

This clonotype was observed a handful of times. V gene TRBV4-3 combines with J gene TRBJ2-4; D assignment may be TRBD1 or TRBD2 (5 bases each). The CDR3 is 15 residues long. With 0 bases removed from V and 7 bases from J, the gap between germline ends came to 13 bases. Germline CDR1 is LGHNA and CDR2 is YSLEER. The CDR3 loop reads CASSQEMFRGNIQYF. In DNA, the CDR3 is TGCGCCAGCAGCCAAGAAATGTTCCGGGGCAACATTCAGTACTTC.

This clonotype was seen many times. The chain links TRBV10-3 to TRBJ2-1; 12 nucleotides match TRBD1. Germline assignment: CDR1 ENHRY and CDR2 SYGVKD. The CDR3 has 14 residues. The trim removed 10 bases at V and 6 bases at J, leaving 7 bases unmatched. In nucleotides, the CDR3 is TGTGCCACCCTGGGACAGGGGGCCGTCAATGAGCAGTTCTTC. Its translation is CATLGQGAVNEQFF.

This clonotype was seen more than once but under ten times. This rearrangement joins TRBV4-3 to TRBJ1-1, with D perhaps TRBD1 (5 bases). Germline V lookup: CDR1 LGHNA, CDR2 YSLEER. The CDR3 contains 16 residues. The V and J ends lost 0 bases and 7 bases respectively, with 18 bases between them. CDR3 nucleotides: TGCGCCAGCAGCCAAGATAGAAGCCCAGGGACGGGTGAAGCTTTCTTT. It encodes CASSQDRSPGTGEAFF.

In its sample, this clonotype was seen many times. The chain employs TRBV7-7 and TRBJ2-1; 11 bases are a match to TRBD2. Trimming at V came to 1 base and at J to 7 bases, leaving 0 bases not matched to a gene. The CDR3 is 14 residues long. The germline V gene encodes CDR1 SSHAT and CDR2 FNYEAQ (reference sequence). CDR3 sequence (DNA): TGTGCCAGCAGCTTAGGGACTAGCGGGAATGAGCAGTTCTTC. Its translation: CASSLGTSGNEQFF.

This clonotype was counted ten times or more. The genes are TRBV29-1 and TRBJ1-1, with 10 bases identical to TRBD1. Germline V gene lookup returns CDR1 SQVTM and CDR2 ANQGSEA. This CDR3 contains 13 residues. V shed 7 bases, J shed 3 bases, and the junction held 5 bases outside the gene matches. Here the CDR3 DNA reads TGCAGCGGCGCGGGACAGGGGCACACTGAAGCTTTCTTT. Protein: CSGAGQGHTEAFF. Filled out from reference TRBV29-1 and TRBJ1-1, the complete variable domain reads SAVISQKPSRDICQRGTSLTIQCQVDSQVTMMFWYRQQPGQSLTLIATANQGSEATYESGFVIDKFPISRPNLTFSTLTVSNMSPEDSSIYLCSGAGQGHTEAFFGQGTRLTVV.

This clonotype has only a few counts. The CDR3 nucleotides read TGTGCCAGCAGTTCCTCACAGGGCACCTATGGCTACACCTTC. It encodes CASSSSQGTYGYTF. The rearrangement joins TRBV12-3 or TRBV12-4 to TRBJ1-2; a possible D gene is TRBD1 (6 bases). The CDR3 has 14 amino acids. V dropped 4 bases and J dropped 4 bases, with 13 bases sitting between them.

The V gene is TRBV7-1, the J gene TRBJ2-3; TRBD2 matches at 11 bases. TRBV7-1 is given ORF status, its function remaining uncertain. The V segment lost 3 bases and the J segment 2 bases; nucleotides outside the gene matches: 4. CDR3 length equals 16 residues. This CDR3 is CASSSLTSGATDTQYF. As DNA, the CDR3 is TGTGCCAGCAGCTCCCTGACTAGCGGGGCCACAGATACGCAGTATTTT.